The 29 T cell receptor beta chains presented below share a single source sample, sequenced in a study of blood T cell repertoires in COVID-19. Clones were sequenced by immunoSEQ multiplex PCR, and TCRdb holds only the in-frame ones, with some missing. Of 250,000 to 300,000 clones listed, around 78% are singletons. Material: peripheral blood. These receptors came from a man aged 55 to 70 who had recovered from COVID-19.

The chain employs TRBV27 and TRBJ2-4; D is uncertain. CDR1 and CDR2 (germline): MNHEY, SMNVEV (reference sequence). V was shortened by 5 bases and J by 11 bases, with 19 bases between the two germline ends. The CDR3 runs 14 residues. CDR3 amino acids: CASSRAERRGVQYF. In nucleotides, the CDR3 is TGTGCCAGCAGTCGCGCGGAAAGGCGAGGCGTTCAGTACTTC.

V usage is TRBV27 and J usage is TRBJ2-1; tentative D call: TRBD2 (6 bases). Trimming took off 7 bases at V and 3 bases at J, with 10 bases between the two ends. CDR1 is MNHEY and CDR2 is SMNVEV in the germline V gene (reference sequence). There are 13 residues in the CDR3. CDR3 region: CASMGLIYNEQFF. The CDR3 DNA is TGTGCCAGCATGGGACTTATCTACAATGAGCAGTTCTTC.

CDR3 sequence reads: CASSKGGGANQPQHF. DNA of the CDR3: TGTGCCAGCAGCAAAGGCGGGGGTGCCAATCAGCCCCAGCATTTT. The chain has TRBV21-1 and TRBJ1-5. TRBV21-1 is labeled a pseudogene. The CDR3 is made up of 15 amino acids.

The chain couples TRBV9 to TRBJ2-3; 12 bases are a match to TRBD2. Trimming took 4 bases from V and 3 from J; bases not matched to a gene: 6. The CDR3 loop spans 16 amino acids. Germline CDR1 is SGDLS and CDR2 is YYNGEE. CDR3 in DNA: TGTGCCAGCAGCACCGGACTAGCGGGGCGGACAGATACGCAGTATTTT. It yields the protein CASSTGLAGRTDTQYF.

The count of this clone is one. The CDR3 sequence: CASSIARLAASNEQFF. The CDR3 nucleotides are TGTGCCAGTAGTATAGCCCGACTAGCTGCGTCCAATGAGCAGTTCTTC. The V gene is TRBV19, the J gene TRBJ2-1; the match to TRBD2 covers 7 bases. Germline CDR1 and CDR2: LNHDA and SQIVND (reference sequence). V was pared by 1 base and J by 6 bases, with 9 bases of the junction left unmatched. The CDR3 covers 16 residues.

The chain combines TRBV25-1 with TRBJ2-5, with 9 bases lining up with TRBD1. Germline CDR1 and CDR2: MGHDK and SYGVNS. V trimming: 4 bases; J trimming: 5 bases; junction bases outside the gene matches: 8. This CDR3 region has 15 residues. The CDR3 region has the DNA TGTGCCAGCAGTGTTGGGGACAGGGTCCAGGAGACCCAGTACTTC. Protein sequence: CASSVGDRVQETQYF.

This clone was counted between two and nine times. The chain joins TRBV2 to TRBJ1-1, with a possible D match to TRBD1 (5 bases). V was shortened by 6 bases and J by 1 base, with 9 bases between the two germline ends. From germline, CDR1 is SNHLY and CDR2 FYNNEI. The CDR3 runs to 13 residues. CDR3 DNA: TGTGCCAGCAGGGGGCAGCCGAACACTGAAGCTTTCTTT. Protein product: CASRGQPNTEAFF.

This chain uses TRBV5-1 with TRBJ1-1; possibly TRBD1 for D (6 bases). CDR1 and CDR2 (germline): SGHRS, YFSETQ. The CDR3 consists of 13 residues. Trimming stripped 5 bases from V and 6 bases from J, with 14 bases between. The CDR3 DNA follows: TGCGCCAGCAGAGGGGGGGCGAGTGCTGAAGCTTTCTTT. It encodes CASRGGASAEAFF.

V is TRBV6-6 and J is TRBJ2-2; D is ambiguous. Germline V gene sequence: CDR1 MNHNY, CDR2 SVGAGI (reference sequence). The CDR3 spans 14 residues. Between the trimmed V and J ends, which lost 6 bases and 5 bases, there was a span of 13 bases. CDR3 nucleotide sequence: TGTGCCAGCAGGCCCCGTAGTCTGACCGGGGAGCTGTTTTTT. It codes for CASRPRSLTGELFF.

This clone was observed a handful of times. V usage is TRBV11-2 and J usage is TRBJ1-3; D gene ambiguous. CDR3 length equals 15 residues. The germline gives CDR1 SGHAT, CDR2 FQNNGV. V lost 3 bases, J lost 2 bases, and 11 bases lay in between. The CDR3 DNA follows: TGTGCCAGCAGCTTTAGCGCCGAAACTGGAAACACCATATATTTT. The encoded protein is CASSFSAETGNTIYF.

V gene TRBV7-2 combines with J gene TRBJ2-2, with a possible D match to TRBD2 (6 bases). Germline V CDR1 and CDR2: SGHTA, FQGNSA. The CDR3 runs 16 residues. V was clipped by 1 base and J by 7 bases, with 16 bases between them. This chain's CDR3 is CASSLEGGGRIGELFF. The CDR3 nucleotides read TGTGCCAGCAGCTTAGAAGGTGGAGGGAGAATCGGGGAGCTGTTTTTT.

This sequence joins TRBV3-1 (or the pseudogene TRBV3-2) and TRBJ2-5; possible D gene TRBD2, 5 bases. CDR1 is LGHDT and CDR2 is YNNKEL in the germline V gene (reference sequence). The CDR3 consists of 14 residues. Trimming stripped 2 bases from V and 1 base from J, with 8 bases between. CDR3 sequence: CASSQYSGQETQYF. CDR3 nucleotides: TGTGCCAGCAGCCAATACAGCGGCCAAGAGACCCAGTACTTC.

This clone was seen a single time. The chain carries TRBV10-3 and TRBJ2-1; 10 nucleotides line up with TRBD1. Germline V CDR1 and CDR2: ENHRY, SYGVKD. V shed 6 bases and J 8 bases; nucleotides not matched to a gene: 10. The CDR3 spans 15 residues. In DNA form, the CDR3 reads TGTGCCATCAGGGAAGGGGGGACAGGGGCTCATGAGCAGTTCTTC. Amino acids: CAIREGGTGAHEQFF.

Of note for this clone: Being one base from a much bigger clone, this may be a read error. The chain employs TRBV6-1 and TRBJ1-2, with D possibly matching TRBD1 (6 bases). Germline values: CDR1 MNHNS, CDR2 SASEGT. The ends were cut back, 1 base at V and 7 bases at J, with 7 bases in the middle. The CDR3 runs to 12 residues. In DNA form, the CDR3 reads TGTGCCAGCAGTGAAGACAGGGCTGGCTACACCTTC. Its protein product is CASSEDRAGYTF.

J is TRBJ2-7 and V is TRBV6-5; TRBD2 is a possible D gene (5 bases). The CDR3 length is 15 residues. Germline CDR1 and CDR2: MNHEY and SVGAGI. V lost 0 bases to trimming and J lost 1 base, with 10 bases between them. CDR3 in DNA: TGTGCCAGCAGTTACTCTAGTCGGGGTTCCTACGAGCAGTACTTC. Its protein is CASSYSSRGSYEQYF.

This clone showed up just once. This chain uses TRBV6-5 with TRBJ1-5; D is undetermined. Trimming cost V 5 bases and J 6 bases, with 11 bases left between them. The CDR3 runs to 13 residues. The germline V gene has CDR1 MNHEY and CDR2 SVGAGI. The CDR3 is CASSRRMGQPQHF. DNA of the CDR3: TGTGCCAGCAGTAGGAGGATGGGTCAGCCCCAGCATTTT.

The CDR3 reads CASSVGYSRTGELFF. CDR3 in DNA: TGTGCCAGCAGCGTTGGCTACTCGAGGACCGGGGAGCTGTTTTTT. This sequence joins TRBV9 and TRBJ2-2; D remains ambiguous. The V end was cut by 2 bases, the J end by 5 bases, with 13 bases between. The length of the CDR3 is 15 residues. Germline CDR1 and CDR2: SGDLS and YYNGEE.

This chain joins TRBV5-8 and TRBJ2-5; 12 bases fit TRBD2. CDR1 is SGHTS, CDR2 YDEGEE, per germline. The CDR3 covers 17 residues. V was clipped by 3 bases and J by 2 bases; unmatched bases: 8. CDR3 sequence (DNA): TGTGCCAGCAGCTCCGGGACTAGCGGGTGGATACAAGAGACCCAGTACTTC. This sequence encodes CASSSGTSGWIQETQYF.

This chain uses TRBV5-1 with TRBJ1-3, with 9 positions matching TRBD1. J was trimmed by 4 bases and V by 4 bases; bases with no gene match: 9. CDR1 is SGHRS, CDR2 YFSETQ, per germline. This CDR3 has 16 amino acids. This chain's CDR3 is CASSEGTGQFGNTIYF. The CDR3 nucleotides are TGCGCCAGCAGCGAAGGGACAGGGCAATTCGGAAACACCATATATTTT.

This clone appeared once. J is TRBJ2-6 and V is TRBV5-1, with D tentatively TRBD1 (5 bases). Trimming stripped 4 bases from V and 2 bases from J, with 16 bases between. The CDR3 totals 17 residues. CDR1 is SGHRS, CDR2 YFSETQ, per germline. In DNA form, the CDR3 reads TGCGCCAGCAGCCCTACAGGAATGGAGACTGGGGCCAACGTCCTGACTTTC. It is translated as CASSPTGMETGANVLTF. The full variable domain, with the rest looked up from reference TRBV5-1 and TRBJ2-6, is KAGVTQTPRYLIKTRGQQVTLSCSPISGHRSVSWYQQTPGQGLQFLFEYFSETQRNKGNFPGRFSGRQFSNSRSEMNVSTLELGDSALYLCASSPTGMETGANVLTFGAGSRLTVL.

This clone appeared a few times. This chain uses TRBV6-6 with TRBJ1-2, with TRBD1 matching over 7 bases. The germline V gene has CDR1 MNHNY and CDR2 SVGAGI (reference sequence). The CDR3 loop spans 13 amino acids. The junction had 11 bases not matched to a gene; V was cut back by 8 bases and J by 8 bases. The CDR3 DNA follows: TGTGCCAGCCGCGGCAGGGGGAGTGGAGGCTACACCTTC. It encodes CASRGRGSGGYTF.

CDR3 region: CASSSGTSGVETQYF. CDR3 nucleotides: TGCGCCAGCAGCTCCGGGACTAGCGGGGTAGAGACCCAGTACTTC. The chain combines TRBV5-1 with TRBJ2-5, with TRBD2 identical over 13 bases. Germline V gene sequence: CDR1 SGHRS, CDR2 YFSETQ. V was pared by 3 bases and J by 4 bases, with 3 bases of the junction left unmatched. This CDR3 contains 15 residues.

The V gene is TRBV18, the J gene TRBJ2-4, with 8 bases identical to TRBD1. This CDR3 is 12 amino acids long. Germline V gene sequence: CDR1 KGHSH, CDR2 LQKENI. After removal of 4 bases from V and 15 bases from J, the junction contained 8 bases not matched to a gene. The CDR3 is CASSQNRDRWYF. CDR3 DNA: TGTGCCAGCTCACAAAACCGGGACAGGTGGTACTTC.

In its sample, this clone was seen once. The V and J genes are TRBV7-2 and TRBJ2-6, with D unresolved. V was pared by 0 bases and J by 0 bases, with 15 bases between. CDR3 length equals 19 residues. Germline-derived CDR1 and CDR2 are SGHTA and FQGNSA. The CDR3 protein is CASSLALVGVISGANVLTF. In DNA, the CDR3 is TGTGCCAGCAGCTTAGCGCTTGTGGGCGTTATCTCTGGGGCCAACGTCCTGACTTTC.

This clone showed up just a few times. V gene TRBV19 combines with J gene TRBJ2-2; 8 bases align to TRBD2. This CDR3 region has 16 residues. Germline trimming cut 3 bases from V and 5 bases from J; bases unmatched to any gene: 8. The V gene's germline CDR1 is LNHDA and CDR2 SQIVND (reference sequence). CDR3 in amino acids: CASSIPTGGPTGELFF. The CDR3 DNA sequence: TGTGCCAGTAGTATCCCTACGGGAGGGCCGACCGGGGAGCTGTTTTTT.

The chain recombines TRBV11-3 with TRBJ2-1; TRBD1 agrees at 8 bases. Trimming at V came to 5 bases and at J to 6 bases, leaving 12 bases not matched to a gene. Germline lookup yields CDR1 SGHNT and CDR2 YENEEA. The CDR3 runs 16 residues. The DNA of the CDR3 is TGTGCCAGCAGCAGAGACCGGACAGGGACTGGCAATGAGCAGTTCTTC. Protein: CASSRDRTGTGNEQFF.

The gene calls are TRBV4-1 and TRBJ1-2, with D possibly matching TRBD1 (6 bases). This CDR3 is built from 17 residues. Trimming pared 1 base from V and 1 base from J, leaving 16 bases between. Germline CDR1 is MGHRA and CDR2 is YSYEKL. The CDR3 reads CASSQGFLTGVNYGYTF. For the CDR3, the DNA is TGCGCCAGCAGCCAAGGTTTTCTGACAGGAGTTAACTATGGCTACACCTTC.

This clone has more than one count but fewer than ten. This CDR3 reads CASSRSGGALNEQYF. DNA for the CDR3: TGTGCCAGCAGCCGTAGCGGGGGGGCCTTGAACGAGCAGTACTTC. The V gene is TRBV11-2, the J gene TRBJ2-7; TRBD2 matches at 11 bases. J gave up 5 bases and V 5 bases, and 8 bases lay outside the gene matches. This CDR3 is built from 15 residues. Germline V gene data show CDR1 as SGHAT and CDR2 as FQNNGV.

The rearrangement uses TRBV19 and TRBJ2-5, with 10 bases matching TRBD2. CDR1 is LNHDA, CDR2 SQIVND, per germline (reference sequence). V gave up 9 bases and J gave up 6 bases; unmatched junction bases: 13. CDR3 size: 15 residues. CDR3 region: CASAPAGTSEQTQYF. DNA of the CDR3: TGTGCCAGCGCCCCGGCCGGGACTAGCGAACAGACCCAGTACTTC.